These 29 T cell receptor beta chains share one sample of origin, sequenced in a study of early T cells in non-severe SARS-CoV-2 infection (dated by TCRdb to the early 2020s). Libraries were constructed by 5' RACE. Sequencing instrument: NextSeq 500. The raw public data were reprocessed by TCRdb itself: fastp quality trimming at Q25, MiXCR clonotype calling, in-frame beta chains only. Every entry covers one CDR3 protein and lists the most common genes and DNA from its rows. Here the sample has roughly 48,000 distinct CDR3 sequences; just over 8% occur a single time. Of the sample, 9.4% is held by the ten largest clones. The sequencing sample was made of whole blood. The receptors were gathered from an adult who was a healthcare worker with PCR-confirmed SARS-CoV-2 infection or an uninfected control (not recorded which).

This clonotype was picked up many times. J is TRBJ2-7 and V is TRBV3-1; the D is unclear. CDR3 length: 12 amino acids. Germline CDR1 is LGHDT and CDR2 is YNNKEL (reference sequence). V lost 1 base, J lost 6 bases, and 7 bases lay in between. CDR3 bases: TGTGCCAGCAGCCAAGCCGGTACCGAGCAGTACTTC. It specifies CASSQAGTEQYF.

This clonotype was found many times. V and J are TRBV7-3 and TRBJ2-5; tentatively, D is TRBD1 or TRBD2 (5 bases each). CDR1 SGHTA and CDR2 FQGTGA come from the germline V gene. The CDR3 loop spans 14 amino acids. The germline V and J ends were trimmed by 4 bases and 8 bases, with 17 bases remaining between them. The CDR3 nucleotides are TGTGCCAGCAGCTCAACCGGGACCATCGGCACCCAGTACTTC. Translated: CASSSTGTIGTQYF.

The V call is TRBV7-2, the J call TRBJ2-3; D is unclear. Germline assignment: CDR1 SGHTA and CDR2 FQGNSA. The length of the CDR3 is 13 residues. The V gene lost 5 bases and the J gene lost 6 bases, with 12 bases spanning the gap. The CDR3 spells CASSPTFSDTQYF. CDR3 nucleotides: TGTGCCAGCAGCCCGACTTTTTCGGATACGCAGTATTTT.

There are many counts of this clonotype. The gene calls are TRBV7-2 and TRBJ2-7, with a weak D call TRBD1 (5 bases). Germline lookup yields CDR1 SGHTA and CDR2 FQGNSA. Trimming pared 0 bases from V and 5 bases from J, leaving 14 bases between. This CDR3 has 15 amino acids. CDR3 sequence reads: CASSLAGLTSNEQYF. The CDR3 nucleotides read TGTGCCAGCAGCTTAGCGGGGCTGACCAGCAACGAGCAGTACTTC. The whole variable domain, filled in from reference TRBV7-2 and TRBJ2-7, reads GAGVSQSPSNKVTEKGKDVELRCDPISGHTALYWYRQSLGQGLEFLIYFQGNSAPDKSGLPSDRFSAERTGGSVSTLTIQRTQQEDSAVYLCASSLAGLTSNEQYFGPGTRLTVT.

This chain links TRBV6-2 or TRBV6-3 with TRBJ2-7, with 8 bases that match TRBD2. The CDR3 contains 14 residues. V gave up 6 bases and J gave up 3 bases; unmatched junction bases: 7. CDR1 MNHEY and CDR2 SVGEGT come from the germline V gene. CDR3 DNA: TGTGCCAGCAGACCGAGCGGGAGAAGCTACGAGCAGTACTTC. Its translation is CASRPSGRSYEQYF.

CDR3 DNA sequence: TGTGCCAGCAGTGCGACAGTTAACTATGGCTACACCTTC. This gives the protein CASSATVNYGYTF. The V gene is TRBV6-1, the J gene TRBJ1-2; tentatively, D is TRBD1 (5 bases). CDR1 is MNHNS, CDR2 SASEGT, per germline. The CDR3 runs 13 residues. V lost 4 bases, J lost 1 base, and 7 bases lay in between.

This clonotype was observed many times. The chain carries TRBV7-9 and TRBJ1-3; D ambiguous. Germline V CDR1 and CDR2: SEHNR, FQNEAQ (reference sequence). V was shortened by 8 bases and J by 4 bases, with 12 bases between the two germline ends. CDR3 size: 13 residues. CDR3 amino acids: CASAEARGNTIYF. The CDR3 DNA is TGTGCCAGCGCCGAGGCCAGAGGAAACACCATATATTTT.

There are a few counts of this clonotype. The rearrangement links TRBV5-4 to TRBJ2-7; D possibly uses TRBD1 or TRBD2 (5 bases each). Germline CDR1 is SGHNT and CDR2 is YYREEE (reference sequence). The V and J ends lost 5 bases and 7 bases respectively, with 19 bases between them. The CDR3 runs to 14 residues. The CDR3 loop is CASRPGTFTSEQYF. In nucleotides, the CDR3 is TGTGCCAGCAGACCCGGGACGTTTACGAGTGAGCAGTACTTC.

This clonotype showed up just a few times. This sequence joins TRBV13 and TRBJ2-1, with 13 bases lining up with TRBD2. The length of the CDR3 is 16 residues. CDR1 PRHDT and CDR2 FYEKMQ come from the germline V gene (reference sequence). The V gene end was trimmed by 3 bases and the J gene end by 8 bases; junction bases not matched to a gene: 7. CDR3 nucleotide sequence: TGTGCCAGCAGCTTTCTACTAGCGGGGGGGCCCGATGAGCAGTTCTTC. This translates into CASSFLLAGGPDEQFF.

This clonotype has only a few counts. This chain joins TRBV18 and TRBJ2-3; TRBD1 agrees at 7 bases. The CDR3 sequence is 14 residues long. CDR1 KGHSH and CDR2 LQKENI come from the germline V gene. Losses at the gene ends were 5 bases for V and 5 bases for J; bases not matched to a gene: 7. CDR3 protein: CASSSLQGLDTQYF. The CDR3 nucleotides read TGTGCCAGCTCATCACTACAGGGGCTAGATACGCAGTATTTT.

This clonotype was detected only a few times. This sequence joins TRBV28 and TRBJ1-6, with D unresolved. The V gene's germline CDR1 is MDHEN and CDR2 SYDVKM. The CDR3 has 13 amino acids. Deletions cut 9 bases from V and 8 bases from J, with 14 bases between. The DNA for the CDR3 is TGTGCCAGTCAAATGAGAAGGGATTCACCCCTCCACTTT. Protein product: CASQMRRDSPLHF.

This clonotype occurred many times. This sequence joins TRBV3-1 and TRBJ1-1, with 8 bases fitting TRBD1. The CDR3 has 14 amino acids. The germline gives CDR1 LGHDT, CDR2 YNNKEL (reference sequence). V lost 8 bases to trimming and J lost 1 base; unmatched junction nucleotides: 6. Written as DNA, the CDR3 is TGTGCCAGCGGAGATGGACAGGGGAACACTGAAGCTTTCTTT. The encoded protein is CASGDGQGNTEAFF. Supplemented by reference TRBV3-1 and TRBJ1-1, the full variable domain reads DTAVSQTPKYLVTQMGNDKSIKCEQNLGHDTMYWYKQDSKKFLKIMFSYNNKELIINETVPNRFSPKSPDKAHLNLHINSLELGDSAVYFCASGDGQGNTEAFFGQGTRLTVV.

This clonotype occurred a few times. The rearrangement uses TRBV7-9 and TRBJ1-6, with D tentatively TRBD1 (6 bases). In germline, CDR1 is SEHNR, CDR2 FQNEAQ (reference sequence). The CDR3 totals 13 residues. CDR3 DNA sequence: TGTGCGTTGGGGGCGTTTGATAATTCACCCCTCCACTTT. Translation gives CALGAFDNSPLHF.

The table lists this clonotype with many counts. The V gene is TRBV28, the J gene TRBJ1-1; no clear D gene. This CDR3 has 13 amino acids. Germline assignment: CDR1 MDHEN and CDR2 SYDVKM. Trimming left V 8 bases short and J 3 bases short, with 13 bases between. The CDR3 bases are TGTGCCAGCCCTGGACCTGGGCACACTGAAGCTTTCTTT. Protein: CASPGPGHTEAFF.

This clonotype has ten or more counts. This chain links TRBV7-9 with TRBJ2-7; TRBD1 or TRBD2 may be the D gene (6 bases each). CDR1 is SEHNR, CDR2 FQNEAQ, per germline (reference sequence). V lost 4 bases and J lost 6, with 13 bases in between. CDR3 size: 13 residues. The CDR3 region is CASSYARGGEQYF. The CDR3 region has the DNA TGTGCCAGCAGCTATGCCAGGGGAGGCGAGCAGTACTTC. Variable domain in full (rest from reference TRBV7-9 and TRBJ2-7): DTGVSQNPRHKITKRGQNVTFRCDPISEHNRLYWYRQTLGQGPEFLTYFQNEAQLEKSRLLSDRFSAERPKGSFSTLEIQRTEQGDSAMYLCASSYARGGEQYFGPGTRLTVT.

The chain employs TRBV9 and TRBJ1-1; D gene uncertain. V lost 1 base and J lost 2, with 6 bases in between. The CDR3 is 13 residues long. The germline V gene encodes CDR1 SGDLS and CDR2 YYNGEE. The CDR3 DNA sequence: TGTGCCAGCAGCGTAATAGAAAACACTGAAGCTTTCTTT. This encodes CASSVIENTEAFF.

In its sample, this clonotype was seen many times. The chain combines TRBV7-3 with TRBJ2-2; 16 bases are shared with TRBD2. Germline V gives CDR1 SGHTA, CDR2 FQGTGA. The CDR3 runs 18 residues. The V segment lost 5 bases and the J segment 0 bases; nucleotides outside the gene matches: 3. The CDR3 DNA is TGTGCCAGCAGCCCGGGACTAGCGGGAGGGCCGAACACCGGGGAGCTGTTTTTT. Its protein is CASSPGLAGGPNTGELFF. Using reference TRBV7-3 and TRBJ2-2 for the parts outside the CDR3, the full variable domain is GAGVSQTPSNKVTEKGKYVELRCDPISGHTALYWYRQSLGQGPEFLIYFQGTGAADDSGLPNDRFFAVRPEGSVSTLKIQRTERGDSAVYLCASSPGLAGGPNTGELFFGEGSRLTVL.

This clonotype was observed a few times. J is TRBJ1-6 and V is TRBV20-1; TRBD1 might be the D (6 bases). The germline V gene encodes CDR1 DFQATT and CDR2 SNEGSKA (reference sequence). The length of the CDR3 is 12 residues. Trimming took 5 bases from V and 7 from J, leaving 9 bases between them. CDR3 bases: TGCAGTGCTGGACAGAGAAATTCACCCCTCCACTTT. Its translation: CSAGQRNSPLHF.

In its sample, this clonotype was seen a few times. The genes are TRBV7-2 and TRBJ2-7, with a weak D call TRBD2 (6 bases). Between the trimmed V and J ends, which lost 7 bases and 0 bases, there was a span of 16 bases. This CDR3 contains 15 residues. The germline V gene has CDR1 SGHTA and CDR2 FQGNSA. CDR3 amino acids: CASTVIASASYEQYF. The CDR3 bases are TGTGCCAGCACCGTAATTGCTAGCGCCTCCTACGAGCAGTACTTC. Supplemented by reference TRBV7-2 and TRBJ2-7, the full variable domain reads GAGVSQSPSNKVTEKGKDVELRCDPISGHTALYWYRQSLGQGLEFLIYFQGNSAPDKSGLPSDRFSAERTGGSVSTLTIQRTQQEDSAVYLCASTVIASASYEQYFGPGTRLTVT.

This clonotype was detected ten times or more. V is TRBV20-1 and J is TRBJ2-5; 9 bases map to TRBD1. The CDR3 length is 13 residues. V was clipped by 7 bases and J by 0 bases; unmatched bases: 3. Germline V gene data show CDR1 as DFQATT and CDR2 as SNEGSKA (reference sequence). CDR3 region: CSGDRADQETQYF. CDR3 bases: TGCAGTGGGGACAGGGCCGACCAAGAGACCCAGTACTTC.

This clonotype occurred many times. This chain links TRBV20-1 with TRBJ2-7; 7 nucleotides agree with TRBD2. The CDR3 sequence is 15 residues long. J gave up 2 bases and V 5 bases, and 12 bases lay outside the gene matches. In germline, CDR1 is DFQATT, CDR2 SNEGSKA (reference sequence). CDR3 in DNA: TGCAGTGCTCAAAAAGGGGCGGGGGTGACCTACGAGCAGTACTTC. It encodes CSAQKGAGVTYEQYF.

This clonotype was found a few times. V is TRBV28 and J is TRBJ1-4; perhaps TRBD1 as D (5 bases). Looked up from germline, CDR1 is MDHEN and CDR2 is SYDVKM. There are 17 residues in the CDR3. V lost 5 bases and J lost 0, with 16 bases in between. The CDR3: CASSPAPRTTTNEKLFF. As DNA, the CDR3 is TGTGCCAGCAGTCCCGCCCCCCGGACAACAACTAATGAAAAACTGTTTTTT. Full variable domain (outside the CDR3, taken from reference TRBV28 and TRBJ1-4): DVKVTQSSRYLVKRTGEKVFLECVQDMDHENMFWYRQDPGLGLRLIYFSYDVKMKEKGDIPEGYSVSREKKERFSLILESASTNQTSMYLCASSPAPRTTTNEKLFFGSGTQLSVL.

This clonotype was counted between two and nine times. This chain joins TRBV2 and TRBJ1-2; weak D call: TRBD1 (5 bases). V was shortened by 4 bases and J by 6 bases, with 15 bases between the two germline ends. This CDR3 contains 14 residues. Germline V CDR1 and CDR2: SNHLY, FYNNEI. The CDR3: CASSAQGARDGYTF. In DNA form, the CDR3 reads TGTGCCAGCAGTGCCCAAGGGGCCAGAGATGGCTACACCTTC. The entire variable domain, with the rest obtained from reference TRBV2 and TRBJ1-2, is as follows: EPEVTQTPSHQVTQMGQEVILRCVPISNHLYFYWYRQILGQKVEFLVSFYNNEISEKSEIFDDQFSVERPDGSNFTLKIRSTKLEDSAMYFCASSAQGARDGYTFGSGTRLTVV.

This clonotype was counted only a few times. CDR3 amino acids: CSVAGGRAYEQYF. For the CDR3, the DNA is TGCAGCGTTGCAGGGGGAAGGGCCTACGAGCAGTACTTC. The genes are TRBV29-1 and TRBJ2-7; 7 bases map to TRBD1. There are 13 residues in the CDR3. Trimming took 4 bases from V and 2 from J; bases not matched to a gene: 5. CDR1 is SQVTM, CDR2 ANQGSEA, per germline.

This clonotype was seen a handful of times. The gene calls are TRBV10-3 and TRBJ2-3, with D possibly matching TRBD2 (6 bases). Germline V gene lookup returns CDR1 ENHRY and CDR2 SYGVKD. V was shortened by 4 bases and J by 2 bases, with 13 bases between the two germline ends. This CDR3 spans 15 amino acids. The CDR3 sequence: CAISGGKRNTDTQYF. The CDR3 DNA reads TGTGCCATCAGTGGCGGGAAACGGAACACAGATACGCAGTATTTT.

This clonotype came up a few times. The chain recombines TRBV10-1 with TRBJ1-1, with D hard to call. The CDR3 runs 13 residues. V shed 3 bases and J shed 4 bases, with 9 bases lying between them. Germline loops: CDR1 WNHNN, CDR2 SYGVQD (reference sequence). The CDR3 nucleotides are TGCGCCAGCAGTGAACGGGGAAGCACTGAAGCTTTCTTT. This codes for CASSERGSTEAFF.

J is TRBJ2-4 and V is TRBV7-2; D unresolved. The CDR3 has 14 amino acids. The V end was cut by 0 bases, the J end by 7 bases, with 10 bases between. Germline lookup yields CDR1 SGHTA and CDR2 FQGNSA. CDR3 DNA: TGTGCCAGCAGCTTAGCGCAGGTACTGAACATTCAGTACTTC. It encodes CASSLAQVLNIQYF. Supplemented by reference TRBV7-2 and TRBJ2-4, the full variable domain reads GAGVSQSPSNKVTEKGKDVELRCDPISGHTALYWYRQSLGQGLEFLIYFQGNSAPDKSGLPSDRFSAERTGGSVSTLTIQRTQQEDSAVYLCASSLAQVLNIQYFGAGTRLSVL.

This clonotype was counted at least ten times. This rearrangement joins TRBV6-2 or TRBV6-3 to TRBJ2-1; D is perhaps TRBD2 (6 bases). Germline lookup yields CDR1 MNHEY and CDR2 SVGEGT. The V and J ends lost 5 bases and 9 bases respectively, with 8 bases between them. This CDR3 contains 11 residues. CDR3 residues: CASSNGGEQFF. The CDR3 DNA sequence: TGTGCCAGCAGTAACGGGGGTGAGCAGTTCTTC.

This clonotype came up many times. The chain is built from TRBV7-2 and TRBJ2-1, with unresolved D. The ends were cut back, 5 bases at V and 3 bases at J, with 14 bases in the middle. The CDR3 is 15 residues long. Germline V CDR1 and CDR2: SGHTA, FQGNSA. The CDR3 DNA sequence: TGTGCCAGCAGCGCATCTGGTCAGAACTACAATGAGCAGTTCTTC. Translation gives CASSASGQNYNEQFF.